Below are 25 T cell receptor beta chains sequenced from a single sample in a study of blood T cells in healthy people across ages. Through a sample-barcoded 5' primer and a J-beta primer mix, a second PCR was run for roughly 6 to 12 cycles. TCRdb reprocessed the 5' RACE reads with MiXCR, giving one entry per CDR3 protein. Among 1 million or so distinct CDR3 sequences listed, under 30% were seen once. This same sample was also part of a study on T cells of mothers and their children.

Sequencing was carried out using blood. These receptors originate from a girl aged 2-10 years in good health.

The chain has TRBV20-1 and TRBJ2-5; D is possibly TRBD2 (7 bases). Between the trimmed V and J ends, which lost 6 bases and 5 bases, there was a span of 25 bases. CDR3 length equals 16 residues. The germline V gene encodes CDR1 DFQATT and CDR2 SNEGSKA (reference sequence). CDR3 sequence reads: CSAPGGGGFSMETQYF. The CDR3 region has the DNA TGCAGTGCCCCAGGAGGGGGGGGCTTTTCTATGGAGACCCAGTACTTC.

This clonotype was counted a few times. A junction boundary mismatches the germline segment, possibly from a read error. The chain couples TRBV11-2 to TRBJ1-3; TRBD1 is a possible D gene (5 bases). There are 15 residues in the CDR3. Looked up from germline, CDR1 is SGHAT and CDR2 is FQNNGV. The CDR3 sequence: CASSRDGFSGNTIHF. CDR3 in DNA: TGTGCCAGCAGCCGGGACGGGTTCTCTGGAAACACCATACATTTT.

J is TRBJ2-5 and V is TRBV12-3 or TRBV12-4; D gene uncertain. This CDR3 spans 13 amino acids. V was cut by 8 bases and J by 5 bases, with 15 bases left in between. The CDR3 bases are TGTGCCAGCGCCGAAGGAGTGGGGGAGACCCAGTACTTC. Protein product: CASAEGVGETQYF.

This clonotype was detected only a few times. CDR3 sequence: CASSHYGKEETQYF. The CDR3 bases are TGTGCCAGCAGTCACTATGGGAAGGAAGAGACCCAGTACTTC. This sequence joins TRBV3-1 and TRBJ2-5; D is ambiguous. Per germline, CDR1 LGHDT and CDR2 YNNKEL (reference sequence). The CDR3 is 14 amino acids. Trimming took off 6 bases at V and 3 bases at J, with 14 bases between the two ends.

This clonotype was seen a few times. The chain uses TRBV29-1 and TRBJ1-2, with a tentative D call TRBD1 (5 bases). V was clipped by 3 bases and J by 6 bases, with 11 bases between them. CDR1 is SQVTM and CDR2 is ANQGSEA in the germline V gene. The CDR3 is 12 amino acids. CDR3 nucleotides: TGCAGCGTTGACGGGGGGGTAAATGGCTACACCTTC. Translating it yields CSVDGGVNGYTF.

This clonotype was recorded a few times. The J gene is TRBJ2-3, the V gene TRBV7-2, with D hard to call. Germline values: CDR1 SGHTA, CDR2 FQGNSA. This CDR3 comprises 12 residues. The ends were cut back, 3 bases at V and 8 bases at J, with 9 bases in the middle. This CDR3 is CASSLGPVTQYF. CDR3 DNA: TGTGCCAGCAGCTTGGGTCCCGTTACGCAGTATTTT. The full variable domain, rest sourced from reference TRBV7-2 and TRBJ2-3, is GAGVSQSPSNKVTEKGKDVELRCDPISGHTALYWYRQSLGQGLEFLIYFQGNSAPDKSGLPSDRFSAERTGGSVSTLTIQRTQQEDSAVYLCASSLGPVTQYFGPGTRLTVL.

In its sample, this clonotype was seen a few times. One end of the junction fails to match germline, which may point to a read error. This chain connects TRBV3-1 to TRBJ2-5, with 12 bases identical to TRBD2. Gene TRBJ2-1 matches the end of the DNA better, so the J call may be wrong. The CDR3 contains 17 residues. The germline CDR1 and CDR2 sequences are LGHDT and YNNKEL (reference sequence). CDR3 in DNA: TGTGCCGGCAGCCAATTCGGACTAGCGGGGTTGGTGTATGAGCAGTTCTTC. Residues: CAGSQFGLAGLVYEQFF.

J is TRBJ1-1 and V is TRBV28, with unresolved D. The CDR3 has 14 residues. CDR1 is MDHEN, CDR2 SYDVKM, per germline. Trimming removed 2 bases at V and 2 bases at J, with 9 bases between. The CDR3 loop is CASSLIPGNTEAFF. The CDR3 DNA reads TGTGCCAGCAGTTTAATACCGGGAAACACTGAAGCTTTCTTT. Looking up the rest from reference TRBV28 and TRBJ1-1 gives the full variable domain: DVKVTQSSRYLVKRTGEKVFLECVQDMDHENMFWYRQDPGLGLRLIYFSYDVKMKEKGDIPEGYSVSREKKERFSLILESASTNQTSMYLCASSLIPGNTEAFFGQGTRLTVV.

This clonotype has a handful of counts. The V gene is TRBV29-1, the J gene TRBJ2-4; D remains unclear. CDR3 length equals 13 residues. V was cut by 6 bases and J by 0 bases, with 9 bases left in between. Per germline, CDR1 SQVTM and CDR2 ANQGSEA. In DNA form, the CDR3 reads TGCAGCGTCATGGGATTAGCCAAAAACATTCAGTACTTC. Amino acids: CSVMGLAKNIQYF.

The chain carries TRBV7-9 and TRBJ2-5; TRBD2 might be the D (5 bases). V lost 4 bases, J lost 3 bases, and 12 bases lay in between. The CDR3 is 14 amino acids. Per the germline V gene, CDR1 is SEHNR and CDR2 is FQNEAQ (reference sequence). The CDR3 DNA reads TGTGCCAGCAGCTGGACTCGGAATGAAGAGACCCAGTACTTC. This codes for CASSWTRNEETQYF. Supplemented by reference TRBV7-9 and TRBJ2-5, the full variable domain reads DTGVSQNPRHKITKRGQNVTFRCDPISEHNRLYWYRQTLGQGPEFLTYFQNEAQLEKSRLLSDRFSAERPKGSFSTLEIQRTEQGDSAMYLCASSWTRNEETQYFGPGTRLLVL.

The genes are TRBV29-1 and TRBJ2-7, with D maybe TRBD2 (5 bases). The tail of the sequence fits TRBJ2-5 better, so the J call may be wrong. Germline loops: CDR1 SQVTM, CDR2 ANQGSEA. The CDR3 has 13 amino acids. The CDR3 spells CSVESGLQETQYF. In nucleotides, the CDR3 is TGCAGCGTTGAATCGGGGTTGCAAGAGACCCAGTACTTC.

This rearrangement joins TRBV20-1 to TRBJ1-5; a weak D match, TRBD1 (6 bases). The CDR3 has 13 residues. Germline CDR1 DFQATT, CDR2 SNEGSKA (reference sequence). The germline V and J ends were trimmed by 5 bases and 4 bases, with 12 bases remaining between them. The CDR3 loop reads CSAGGGRNQPQHF. CDR3 bases: TGCAGTGCTGGAGGGGGACGAAATCAGCCCCAGCATTTT.

The J gene is TRBJ2-4, the V gene TRBV7-2, with 10 bases lining up with TRBD1. Germline V gene lookup returns CDR1 SGHTA and CDR2 FQGNSA. Unmatched junction bases numbered 1, after V lost 4 bases and J lost 10 bases. This CDR3 is built from 12 residues. This CDR3 is CASSSGQGIQYF. The CDR3 nucleotides are TGTGCCAGCAGCTCGGGACAGGGGATTCAGTACTTC.

The CDR3 region has the DNA TGTGCCAGCAGGCCCCAACGGTACAATGAGCAGTTCTTC. Encoded protein: CASRPQRYNEQFF. The chain is built from TRBV7-9 and TRBJ2-1; D remains ambiguous. The CDR3 runs 13 residues. Germline assignment: CDR1 SEHNR and CDR2 FQNEAQ (reference sequence). The ends were cut back, 6 bases at V and 4 bases at J, with 10 bases in the middle.

This chain joins TRBV5-1 and TRBJ2-4; D is unresolved. The germline CDR1 and CDR2 sequences are SGHRS and YFSETQ. V lost 0 bases to trimming and J lost 5 bases, with 9 bases between them. The CDR3 runs to 14 residues. CDR3 amino acids: CASSLDGNQNIQYF. The CDR3 DNA sequence: TGCGCCAGCAGCTTGGATGGGAACCAAAACATTCAGTACTTC.

CDR3 bases: TGCGCCAGCAGCGTTAGTTACAGGTCAACTAATGAAAAACTGTTTTTT. This gives the protein CASSVSYRSTNEKLFF. The chain combines TRBV5-1 with TRBJ1-4, with a weak D call TRBD1 (5 bases). The germline CDR1 and CDR2 sequences are SGHRS and YFSETQ. With 4 bases removed from V and 0 bases from J, the gap between germline ends came to 13 bases. The CDR3 totals 16 residues.

This clonotype has only a few counts. In DNA, the CDR3 is TGCGCCAGCAGCCAAAGAGTCACCGGGACAGGAGCAGATACGCAGTATTTT. It encodes CASSQRVTGTGADTQYF. The chain carries TRBV4-3 and TRBJ2-3; 8 nucleotides agree with TRBD1. Per germline, CDR1 LGHNA and CDR2 YSLEER. The V segment lost 2 bases and the J segment 4 bases; nucleotides outside the gene matches: 11. The CDR3 length is 17 residues.

This clonotype was counted a few times. V usage is TRBV5-5 and J usage is TRBJ2-2; D is tentatively TRBD1 or TRBD2 (5 bases each). The ends were cut back, 5 bases at V and 6 bases at J, with 26 bases in the middle. Germline loops: CDR1 SGHKS, CDR2 YYEKEE (reference sequence). The CDR3 runs to 18 residues. The CDR3, as DNA: TGTGCCAGCAGTTCGGGACGCCTCTCCATTCGCGGCGCCGGGGAGCTGTTTTTT. It codes for CASSSGRLSIRGAGELFF.

A note on this clonotype: The junction departs from germline at one end; a sequencing error may be responsible. The V gene is TRBV10-1, the J gene TRBJ2-7; TRBD1 aligns across 9 bases. This CDR3 is 13 amino acids long. Germline V gene sequence: CDR1 WNHNN, CDR2 SYGVQD (reference sequence). The CDR3 loop is CVSSGTGLNEQYF. CDR3 bases: TGCGTCAGCAGCGGGACAGGGCTCAACGAGCAGTACTTC.

This clonotype was counted a few times. The chain has TRBV5-1 and TRBJ1-1, with a weak D call TRBD1 (5 bases). Germline CDR1 is SGHRS and CDR2 is YFSETQ. Trimming stripped 2 bases from V and 0 bases from J, with 11 bases between. There are 15 residues in the CDR3. The DNA of the CDR3 is TGCGCCAGCAGCTTCTTTGGGGGGATGAACACTGAAGCTTTCTTT. Translated: CASSFFGGMNTEAFF.

J is TRBJ2-3 and V is TRBV6-5; D is uncertain. This CDR3 spans 14 amino acids. Germline values: CDR1 MNHEY, CDR2 SVGAGI. Trimming shortened V by 2 bases and J by 1 base, and 7 bases separated the two germline ends. This CDR3 is CASSYGARTDTQYF. The DNA of the CDR3 is TGTGCCAGCAGTTACGGCGCGCGCACAGATACGCAGTATTTT.

In this sample, this clonotype turned up a few times. The rearrangement links TRBV7-2 to TRBJ2-3; TRBD2 agrees at 12 bases. With 5 bases clipped from V and 2 bases from J, the junction kept 5 bases outside the gene matches. This CDR3 has 16 amino acids. Germline V gene data show CDR1 as SGHTA and CDR2 as FQGNSA. CDR3 nucleotide sequence: TGTGCCAGCAGCACCGGACTAGCGGGGAACACAGATACGCAGTATTTT. Translated: CASSTGLAGNTDTQYF.

The chain couples TRBV20-1 to TRBJ2-3, with D hard to call. Germline CDR1 and CDR2: DFQATT and SNEGSKA (reference sequence). CDR3 length: 15 residues. With 0 bases removed from V and 6 bases from J, the gap between germline ends came to 16 bases. The CDR3 sequence is CSARDGKPPLDTQYF. The CDR3 bases are TGCAGTGCTAGAGATGGGAAACCACCATTGGATACGCAGTATTTT.

The chain carries TRBV6-5 and TRBJ2-7; D gene uncertain. Trimming cost V 2 bases and J 5 bases, with 13 bases left between them. The CDR3 has 14 amino acids. Germline-derived CDR1 and CDR2 are MNHEY and SVGAGI. The CDR3 DNA reads as TGTGCCAGCAGTTACGGACCCAAACCCCACGAGCAGTACTTC. This encodes CASSYGPKPHEQYF.

The chain uses TRBV28 and TRBJ2-4; TRBD1 is a possible D gene (6 bases). Germline assignment: CDR1 MDHEN and CDR2 SYDVKM. The CDR3 is 15 amino acids. Trimming stripped 2 bases from V and 4 bases from J, with 12 bases between. The CDR3 sequence is CASSLVGRGKNIQYF. The CDR3 DNA follows: TGTGCCAGCAGTTTAGTCGGCAGGGGTAAAAACATTCAGTACTTC.